One sample yielded the 29 T cell receptor beta chains listed below, sequenced in a study of control samples from healthy donors and cancer patients. Using immunoSEQ multiplex PCR, the repertoire was profiled, and TCRdb retains in-frame clones only, with some absent. The sample holds just over 150,000 clones; 93% are singletons and the top ten take more than 2%. The specimen was blood. These receptors all come from a middle-aged man in good health.

This chain uses TRBV28 with TRBJ2-7; D remains unclear. From germline, CDR1 is MDHEN and CDR2 SYDVKM. V lost 1 base and J lost 4, with 8 bases in between. CDR3 length equals 13 residues. The CDR3 loop reads CASSLSTLYEQYF. In DNA form, the CDR3 reads TGTGCCAGCAGTTTATCGACTTTATACGAGCAGTACTTC.

V and J are TRBV5-4 and TRBJ2-7; 7 bases agree with TRBD1. The V gene end was trimmed by 6 bases and the J gene end by 7 bases; junction bases not matched to a gene: 13. Germline lookup yields CDR1 SGHNT and CDR2 YYREEE (reference sequence). CDR3 length: 14 residues. This CDR3 reads CASNKQQGPREQYF. The CDR3 DNA is TGTGCCAGCAACAAACAACAGGGGCCTCGGGAGCAGTACTTC.

V is TRBV7-8 and J is TRBJ2-1, with D uncertain. Germline V gene sequence: CDR1 SGHVS, CDR2 FQNEAQ. The V end lost 5 bases, the J end lost 2 bases, and 13 bases lay between the germline ends. The CDR3 is 15 residues long. CDR3 region: CASSITRAPYNEQFF. As DNA, the CDR3 is TGTGCCAGCAGCATTACCCGGGCCCCCTACAATGAGCAGTTCTTC. Full variable domain (rest looked up from reference TRBV7-8 and TRBJ2-1): GAGVSQSPRYKVAKRGQDVALRCDPISGHVSLFWYQQALGQGPEFLTYFQNEAQLDKSGLPSDRFFAERPEGSVSTLKIQRTQQEDSAVYLCASSITRAPYNEQFFGPGTRLTVL.

The CDR3 DNA sequence: TGTGCCAGCAGTCTGACAGGAATCTATGGCTACACCTTC. Translation: CASSLTGIYGYTF. This sequence joins TRBV28 and TRBJ1-2; maybe TRBD1 (6 bases). CDR3 size: 13 residues. With 5 bases removed from V and 4 bases from J, the gap between germline ends came to 11 bases. The germline CDR1 and CDR2 sequences are MDHEN and SYDVKM.

J is TRBJ2-5 and V is TRBV18; D is ambiguous. The germline gives CDR1 KGHSH, CDR2 LQKENI. This CDR3 has 16 amino acids. Trimming cost V 3 bases and J 3 bases, with 17 bases left between them. The CDR3 DNA reads TGTGCCAGCTCACCCCCAAACCGAGCGAGAGAAGAGACCCAGTACTTC. Protein product: CASSPPNRAREETQYF.

This clone has just one count. This chain connects TRBV2 to TRBJ1-2; 7 positions agree with TRBD1. V shed 4 bases, J shed 0 bases, and the junction held 2 bases outside the gene matches. CDR1 SNHLY and CDR2 FYNNEI come from the germline V gene. The CDR3 totals 14 residues. CDR3 loop: CASSVGTANYGYTF. CDR3 nucleotide sequence: TGTGCCAGCAGTGTTGGGACAGCTAACTATGGCTACACCTTC.

The chain joins TRBV7-9 to TRBJ1-1; D is unclear. The CDR3 consists of 14 residues. The germline V gene encodes CDR1 SEHNR and CDR2 FQNEAQ (reference sequence). Trimming left V 2 bases short and J 1 base short, with 8 bases between. CDR3 sequence reads: CASSLILPNTEAFF. The CDR3 DNA reads as TGTGCCAGCAGCTTAATTCTCCCGAACACTGAAGCTTTCTTT.

The V and J genes are TRBV10-3 and TRBJ1-1; no reliable D call. This CDR3 has 13 residues. The V end was cut by 1 base, the J end by 2 bases, with 5 bases between. Germline V lookup: CDR1 ENHRY, CDR2 SYGVKD. The CDR3 DNA reads as TGTGCCATCAGTGAGTTCATAAACACTGAAGCTTTCTTT. Translation gives CAISEFINTEAFF.

V is TRBV11-3 and J is TRBJ2-2, with no clear D. The germline V gene has CDR1 SGHNT and CDR2 YENEEA. CDR3 size: 14 residues. V was shortened by 6 bases and J by 0 bases, with 8 bases between the two germline ends. CDR3 residues: CASRPESNTGELFF. The DNA for the CDR3 is TGTGCCAGCAGGCCCGAGTCGAACACCGGGGAGCTGTTTTTT.

The chain employs TRBV7-2 and TRBJ2-1; 9 bases agree with TRBD1. Germline assignment: CDR1 SGHTA and CDR2 FQGNSA. With V trimmed by 5 bases and J by 4 bases, 6 bases remained unmatched. CDR3 size: 15 residues. Written as DNA, the CDR3 is TGTGCCAGCAGCCCGTGGACAGGGGCGTACAATGAGCAGTTCTTC. Its protein product is CASSPWTGAYNEQFF.

V is TRBV27 and J is TRBJ1-1; the match to TRBD1 covers 9 bases. After removal of 6 bases from V and 1 base from J, the junction contained 3 bases not matched to a gene. The CDR3 has 14 residues. The germline gives CDR1 MNHEY, CDR2 SMNVEV (reference sequence). The CDR3 DNA sequence: TGTGCCAGCAGAACGGACAGGGGGAACACTGAAGCTTTCTTT. Its protein product is CASRTDRGNTEAFF.

The chain carries TRBV14 and TRBJ1-1; tentative D call: TRBD1 (5 bases). Trimming took off 0 bases at V and 8 bases at J, with 13 bases between the two ends. The CDR3 extends over 14 amino acids. The germline V gene has CDR1 SGHDN and CDR2 FVKESK. The CDR3 sequence: CASSQDWDAGEAFF. The DNA for the CDR3 is TGTGCCAGCAGCCAAGATTGGGACGCGGGAGAAGCTTTCTTT.

This chain joins TRBV24-1 and TRBJ2-5; possible D gene TRBD2, 7 bases. This CDR3 region has 15 residues. The germline V gene encodes CDR1 KGHDR and CDR2 SFDVKD. V lost 8 bases, J lost 2 bases, and 17 bases lay in between. The CDR3 here is CATTSEGGAQETQYF. The CDR3 DNA reads as TGTGCCACCACCTCTGAAGGGGGGGCACAAGAGACCCAGTACTTC.

The chain employs TRBV5-1 and TRBJ2-4, with 10 bases identical to TRBD1. Looked up from germline, CDR1 is SGHRS and CDR2 is YFSETQ. The CDR3 spans 16 residues. The junction had 5 bases not matched to a gene; V was cut back by 2 bases and J by 3 bases. The CDR3 is CASSLGTGVGKNIQYF. The CDR3 DNA sequence: TGCGCCAGCAGCTTAGGGACAGGGGTCGGCAAAAACATTCAGTACTTC.

The rearrangement joins TRBV6-4 to TRBJ1-5, with a tentative D call TRBD1 (5 bases). CDR1 and CDR2 (germline): MRHNA, SNTAGT. This CDR3 region has 13 residues. V lost 3 bases and J 3 bases, leaving 6 bases between the germline ends. The CDR3 spells CASSEGLNQPQHF. In DNA form, the CDR3 reads TGTGCCAGCAGTGAGGGGCTCAATCAGCCCCAGCATTTT.

The V gene is TRBV7-9, the J gene TRBJ2-1, with TRBD1 identical over 7 bases. CDR3 size: 16 residues. Germline assignment: CDR1 SEHNR and CDR2 FQNEAQ (reference sequence). The J segment lost 0 bases and the V segment lost 4 bases, leaving 6 bases of the junction unmatched. The CDR3 is CASSSARQGSYNEQFF. The CDR3 DNA is TGTGCCAGCAGCTCCGCCCGACAGGGCTCCTACAATGAGCAGTTCTTC. Together with reference TRBV7-9 and TRBJ2-1, the CDR3 gives the full variable domain: DTGVSQNPRHKITKRGQNVTFRCDPISEHNRLYWYRQTLGQGPEFLTYFQNEAQLEKSRLLSDRFSAERPKGSFSTLEIQRTEQGDSAMYLCASSSARQGSYNEQFFGPGTRLTVL.

V gene TRBV24-1 combines with J gene TRBJ2-3; the D call may be TRBD1 or TRBD2 (5 bases each). The V gene lost 2 bases and the J gene lost 5 bases, with 10 bases spanning the gap. The CDR3 is 14 residues long. Germline V gene data show CDR1 as KGHDR and CDR2 as SFDVKD. CDR3 in DNA: TGTGCCACCAGTGATTCTGAGGGGAAAGATACGCAGTATTTT. Its protein product is CATSDSEGKDTQYF.

The CDR3 bases are TGTGCCAGCAGCGTGAGTCCGGCCGGGGAGCTGTTTTTT. Translated: CASSVSPAGELFF. The chain links TRBV9 to TRBJ2-2; D gene uncertain. V lost 2 bases and J 6 bases, leaving 8 bases between the germline ends. The germline V gene encodes CDR1 SGDLS and CDR2 YYNGEE. The CDR3 consists of 13 residues. Filled out from reference TRBV9 and TRBJ2-2, the complete variable domain reads DSGVTQTPKHLITATGQRVTLRCSPRSGDLSVYWYQQSLDQGLQFLIQYYNGEERAKGNILERFSAQQFPDLHSELNLSSLELGDSALYFCASSVSPAGELFFGEGSRLTVL.

The rearrangement uses TRBV29-1 and TRBJ2-3, with D possibly matching TRBD2 (6 bases). This CDR3 is 14 amino acids long. V gave up 8 bases and J gave up 4 bases, with 19 bases separating them. Germline V gene lookup returns CDR1 SQVTM and CDR2 ANQGSEA. The CDR3 loop is CSSKAGSGADTQYF. The CDR3 bases are TGCAGCTCTAAGGCGGGGAGTGGAGCAGATACGCAGTATTTT.

The rearrangement joins TRBV3-1 (or the pseudogene TRBV3-2) to TRBJ2-2; D unresolved. The V gene lost 1 base and the J gene lost 6 bases, with 9 bases spanning the gap. Germline V CDR1 and CDR2: LGHDT, YNNKEL (reference sequence). This CDR3 region has 14 residues. DNA of the CDR3: TGTGCCAGCAGCCAAGTTCTGGGCGCCGGGGAGCTGTTTTTT. It yields the protein CASSQVLGAGELFF.

This chain connects TRBV5-1 to TRBJ1-1; tentative D call: TRBD1 (5 bases). This CDR3 has 15 amino acids. The V end was cut by 0 bases, the J end by 8 bases, with 17 bases between. Germline CDR1 SGHRS, CDR2 YFSETQ. The CDR3 reads CASSLEGAAGVEAFF. In nucleotides, the CDR3 is TGCGCCAGCAGCTTGGAAGGGGCCGCCGGGGTAGAAGCTTTCTTT.

This sequence joins TRBV6-4 and TRBJ2-3; D may correspond to TRBD1 or TRBD2 (5 bases each). This CDR3 has 15 amino acids. Trimming cost V 1 base and J 4 bases, with 12 bases left between them. The germline V gene encodes CDR1 MRHNA and CDR2 SNTAGT. DNA for the CDR3: TGTGCCAGCAGTGACTTTGGGGGAGTTTCAGATACGCAGTATTTT. It translates to CASSDFGGVSDTQYF.

This chain uses TRBV5-1 with TRBJ2-5, with 9 bases that match TRBD1. The J segment lost 4 bases and the V segment lost 4 bases, leaving 2 bases of the junction unmatched. The CDR3 has 13 residues. Germline CDR1 SGHRS, CDR2 YFSETQ. The CDR3 loop reads CASSRGQGETQYF. The CDR3 DNA reads as TGCGCCAGCAGCCGGGGACAGGGAGAGACCCAGTACTTC.

V gene TRBV5-1 combines with J gene TRBJ2-1; D gene ambiguous. V dropped 4 bases and J dropped 9 bases, with 11 bases sitting between them. The germline CDR1 and CDR2 sequences are SGHRS and YFSETQ. The CDR3 covers 12 residues. DNA of the CDR3: TGCGCCAGCAGCACCAATGGCCGTGAGCAGTTCTTC. Protein: CASSTNGREQFF. Drawing the rest from reference TRBV5-1 and TRBJ2-1, the complete variable domain is KAGVTQTPRYLIKTRGQQVTLSCSPISGHRSVSWYQQTPGQGLQFLFEYFSETQRNKGNFPGRFSGRQFSNSRSEMNVSTLELGDSALYLCASSTNGREQFFGPGTRLTVL.

This clone has just one count. The chain couples TRBV5-6 to TRBJ1-6, with TRBD1 as a possible D gene (6 bases). Deletions cut 4 bases from V and 7 bases from J, with 18 bases between. CDR1 is SGHDT, CDR2 YYEEEE, per germline. The CDR3 contains 16 residues. The CDR3 bases are TGTGCCAGCAGCCTTGGATCGGGGGCCAGGAATTCACCCCTCCACTTT. Its translation is CASSLGSGARNSPLHF.

V is TRBV5-1 and J is TRBJ2-2; TRBD2 agrees at 8 bases. CDR1 SGHRS and CDR2 YFSETQ come from the germline V gene. The CDR3 loop spans 17 amino acids. The V gene end was trimmed by 0 bases and the J gene end by 4 bases; junction bases not matched to a gene: 8. In DNA, the CDR3 is TGCGCCAGCAGCTTGGCGGGAGCGGGAGTGGGCACCGGGGAGCTGTTTTTT. As protein: CASSLAGAGVGTGELFF.

The V gene is TRBV4-1, the J gene TRBJ2-2; either TRBD1 or TRBD2 may supply D (5 bases each). CDR3 length: 15 amino acids. CDR1 and CDR2 from the germline V gene are MGHRA and YSYEKL. The ends were cut back, 0 bases at V and 5 bases at J, with 10 bases in the middle. This CDR3 is CASSQDAGRTGELFF. The CDR3, as DNA: TGCGCCAGCAGCCAAGACGCAGGGAGAACCGGGGAGCTGTTTTTT.

This clone was seen just once. The gene calls are TRBV11-2 and TRBJ2-1; possible D gene TRBD2, 6 bases. Per germline, CDR1 SGHAT and CDR2 FQNNGV. Trimming took off 5 bases at V and 4 bases at J, with 27 bases between the two ends. This CDR3 has 19 amino acids. The CDR3 reads CASSQTTRGAQRPYNEQFF. CDR3 DNA sequence: TGTGCCAGCAGCCAGACGACGCGGGGAGCCCAACGACCTTACAATGAGCAGTTCTTC.

This clone was counted once. The rearrangement links TRBV9 to TRBJ1-2, with a weak D call TRBD1 (5 bases). This CDR3 has 22 residues. Germline V gene data show CDR1 as SGDLS and CDR2 as YYNGEE. Deletions cut 0 bases from V and 3 bases from J, with 33 bases between. CDR3 bases: TGTGCCAGCAGCGTAGGGGACGACGGTGGAGGCCAGATACTGCCGGGCTACTATGGCTACACCTTC. It yields the protein CASSVGDDGGGQILPGYYGYTF.